The sequence of this TCR beta chain was determined in a study of CD8+CD57+ T cells in acquired aplastic anemia. The patients chosen for sequencing had shown expansion of CD8+CD57+ cells (detected by flow cytometry). The use of genomic DNA as template underpinned the TCR beta VDJ and CDR3 profiling. TCRdb passed the reads through MiXCR, listing each CDR3 protein once. The sample contains roughly 170,000 distinct CDR3 sequences, about 50% of which appear only once. Material: sorted CD4+, CD8+, or CD8+CD57+ T cells (not recorded which) from PBMCs. The sequence derives from a human donor with aplastic anemia.

This chain's CDR3 is CASSERATNQPQHF. The CDR3, as DNA: TGTGCCAGCAGTGAAAGGGCCACCAATCAGCCCCAGCATTTT. The chain is built from TRBV2 and TRBJ1-5; D unclear. Germline assignment: CDR1 SNHLY and CDR2 FYNNEI. Trimming stripped 2 bases from V and 3 bases from J, with 8 bases between. The CDR3 contains 14 residues.